This T cell receptor (beta chain) was identified in a study of T cell repertoires in cytomegalovirus infection (dated by TCRdb to about 2019). Broadly, across the study: Because public TCR beta signatures pointed to carriage of CMV infection together with the matching HLA type, the HLA type of each donor mattered for the analysis.

TCRdb names Illumina HiSeq 1500 as the instrument used. TCRdb reprocessed the public reads (quality trimming at Q25 with fastp, clone calling with MiXCR) and kept in-frame beta chains. Rows with a matching CDR3 protein are joined into one entry that keeps the most common DNA and genes. The table for this sample lists about 740,000 distinct CDR3 sequences; approximately 34% of them were counted only once. 2.5% to 3.5% of the sample is in the top ten clones. The study at large found these results: The ex vivo response was dominated by HLA-C-restricted CMV-specific TCR beta clonotypes, and the single most frequent clonotype in two of eight donors was supplied by these HLA-C-restricted clonotypes. Cumulative frequency of public TCR beta family members discriminated carriers of CMV infection plus the relevant HLA type in this cohort and an independent 352-donor cohort.

In this sample, this clonotype turned up many times. What antigen it recognizes has not been identified. No clone much larger than this one lies a single base away; base qualities are absent. The specimen was PBMCs. The receptor's source is a human donor in good health (CMV status not recorded). Some clones in this sample may be carry-over from other donors' samples.

The CDR3 reads CATSRGTEGYGYTF. The DNA sequence follows: TGTGCCACCAGCAGAGGGACAGAGGGCTATGGCTACACCTTC. The chain couples TRBV15 to TRBJ1-2; TRBD1 is possibly the D segment (6 matching bases). CDR1 LNHNV and CDR2 YYDKDF were looked up in the germline V gene (reference sequence). From cysteine to phenylalanine, the CDR3 is 14 amino acids long. The kept DNA is CDR3 alone, 42 bases in frame from the first base. V loses 1 base of germline sequence and J loses 4 bases, and the interval between the two ends is 10 bases.